This TCR beta chain was identified in a study of patients and donors after allogeneic stem cell transplantation. TCRdb redid the calling of the RT-PCR reads with MiXCR, one entry per CDR3 protein. The repertoire has about a million distinct CDR3 sequences, 15% to 20% of them found once; the top ten carry around 6%. Per germline, CDR1 SGHVS and CDR2 FQNEAQ. J lost 9 bases, V lost 1 base, and 13 bases had no gene match. The CDR3 has 16 residues. The sample consisted of blood, either unsorted or a sorted T cell fraction (not recorded which). This rearrangement joins TRBV7-8 to TRBJ2-3; TRBD2 agrees at 7 bases. The sequence was collected from a human donor who was either an allogeneic HSCT recipient or a stem cell or donor lymphocyte infusion donor (not recorded which). It is not recorded whose cells these are; they may come from a transplant donor. The DNA for the CDR3 is TGTGCCAGCAGCTTAGAGACTAGCCCCGCCGGTGGCACGCAGTATTTT. Its translation is CASSLETSPAGGTQYF. Full variable domain (missing parts from reference TRBV7-8 and TRBJ2-3): GAGVSQSPRYKVAKRGQDVALRCDPISGHVSLFWYQQALGQGPEFLTYFQNEAQLDKSGLPSDRFFAERPEGSVSTLKIQRTQQEDSAVYLCASSLETSPAGGTQYFGPGTRLTVL.